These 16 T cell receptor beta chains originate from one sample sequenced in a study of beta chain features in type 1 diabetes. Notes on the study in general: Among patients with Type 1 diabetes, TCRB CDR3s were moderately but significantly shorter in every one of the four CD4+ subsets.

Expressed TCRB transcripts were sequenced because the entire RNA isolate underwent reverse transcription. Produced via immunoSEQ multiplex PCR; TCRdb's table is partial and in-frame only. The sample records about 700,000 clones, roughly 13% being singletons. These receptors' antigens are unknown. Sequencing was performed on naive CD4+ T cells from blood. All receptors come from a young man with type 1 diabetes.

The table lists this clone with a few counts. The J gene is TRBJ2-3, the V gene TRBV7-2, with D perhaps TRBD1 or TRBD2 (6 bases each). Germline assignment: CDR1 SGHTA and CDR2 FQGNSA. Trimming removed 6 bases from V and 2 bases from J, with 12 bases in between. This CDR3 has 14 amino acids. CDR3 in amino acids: CASRPAGHTDTQYF. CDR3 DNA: TGTGCCAGCAGACCTGCGGGACACACAGATACGCAGTATTTT. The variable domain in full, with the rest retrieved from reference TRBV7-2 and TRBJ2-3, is GAGVSQSPSNKVTEKGKDVELRCDPISGHTALYWYRQSLGQGLEFLIYFQGNSAPDKSGLPSDRFSAERTGGSVSTLTIQRTQQEDSAVYLCASRPAGHTDTQYFGPGTRLTVL.

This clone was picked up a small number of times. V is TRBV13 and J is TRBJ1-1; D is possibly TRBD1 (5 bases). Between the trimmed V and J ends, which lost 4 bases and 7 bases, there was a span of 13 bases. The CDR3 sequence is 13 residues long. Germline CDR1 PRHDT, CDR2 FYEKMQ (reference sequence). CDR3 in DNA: TGTGCCAGCAGCTCAGGGAGGCGGGGTGAAGCTTTCTTT. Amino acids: CASSSGRRGEAFF.

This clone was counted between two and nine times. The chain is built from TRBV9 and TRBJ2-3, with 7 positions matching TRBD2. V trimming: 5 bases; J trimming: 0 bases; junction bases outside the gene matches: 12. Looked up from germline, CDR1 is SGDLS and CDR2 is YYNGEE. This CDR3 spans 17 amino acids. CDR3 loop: CASSRGGVAVSTDTQYF. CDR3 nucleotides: TGTGCCAGCAGTCGGGGAGGGGTAGCGGTGAGCACAGATACGCAGTATTTT.

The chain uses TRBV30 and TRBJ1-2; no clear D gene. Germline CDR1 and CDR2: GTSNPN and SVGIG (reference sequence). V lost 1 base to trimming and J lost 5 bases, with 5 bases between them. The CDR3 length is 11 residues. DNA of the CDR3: TGTGCCTGGAGTGGGTATTATGGCTACACCTTC. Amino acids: CAWSGYYGYTF.

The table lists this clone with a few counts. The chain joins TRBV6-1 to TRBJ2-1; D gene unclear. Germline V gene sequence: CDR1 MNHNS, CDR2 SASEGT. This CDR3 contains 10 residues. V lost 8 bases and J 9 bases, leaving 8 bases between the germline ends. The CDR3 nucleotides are TGTGCCAGCGCGGAAGCTGAGCAGTTCTTC. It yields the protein CASAEAEQFF.

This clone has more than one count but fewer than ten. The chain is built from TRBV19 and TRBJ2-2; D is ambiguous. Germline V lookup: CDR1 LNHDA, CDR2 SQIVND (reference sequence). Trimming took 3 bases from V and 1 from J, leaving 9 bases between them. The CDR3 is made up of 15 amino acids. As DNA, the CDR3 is TGTGCCAGTAGTATTTTGGGCAAGAACACCGGGGAGCTGTTTTTT. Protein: CASSILGKNTGELFF. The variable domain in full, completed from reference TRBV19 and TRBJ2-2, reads DGGITQSPKYLFRKEGQNVTLSCEQNLNHDAMYWYRQDPGQGLRLIYYSQIVNDFQKGDIAEGYSVSREKKESFPLTVTSAQKNPTAFYLCASSILGKNTGELFFGEGSRLTVL.

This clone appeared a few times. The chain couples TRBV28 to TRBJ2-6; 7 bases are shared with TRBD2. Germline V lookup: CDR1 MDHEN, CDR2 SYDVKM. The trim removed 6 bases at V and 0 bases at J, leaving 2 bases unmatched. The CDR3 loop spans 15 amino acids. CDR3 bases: TGTGCCAGCAGGGGAGGGAGCTCTGGGGCCAACGTCCTGACTTTC. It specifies CASRGGSSGANVLTF.

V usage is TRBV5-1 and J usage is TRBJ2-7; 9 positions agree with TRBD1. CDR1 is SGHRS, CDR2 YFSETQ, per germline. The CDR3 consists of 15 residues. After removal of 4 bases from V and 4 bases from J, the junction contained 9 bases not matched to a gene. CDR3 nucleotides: TGCGCCAGCAGCGCAGGGGGACAGGGTGTATACGAGCAGTACTTC. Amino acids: CASSAGGQGVYEQYF.

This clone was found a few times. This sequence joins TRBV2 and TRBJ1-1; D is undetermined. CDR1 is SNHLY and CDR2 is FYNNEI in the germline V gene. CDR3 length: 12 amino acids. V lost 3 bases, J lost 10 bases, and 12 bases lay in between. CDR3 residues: CASSEMAGAAFF. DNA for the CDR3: TGTGCCAGCAGTGAGATGGCAGGAGCAGCTTTCTTT.

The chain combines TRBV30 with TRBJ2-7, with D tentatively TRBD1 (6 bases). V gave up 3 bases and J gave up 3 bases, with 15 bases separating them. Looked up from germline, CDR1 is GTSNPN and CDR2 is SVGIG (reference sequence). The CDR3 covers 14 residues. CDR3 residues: CAWRPRGMYYEQYF. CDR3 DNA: TGTGCCTGGAGACCCAGGGGTATGTACTACGAGCAGTACTTC. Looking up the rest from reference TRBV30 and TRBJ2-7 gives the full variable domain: SQTIHQWPATLVQPVGSPLSLECTVEGTSNPNLYWYRQAAGRGLQLLFYSVGIGQISSEVPQNLSASRPQDRQFILSSKKLLLSDSGFYLCAWRPRGMYYEQYFGPGTRLTVT.

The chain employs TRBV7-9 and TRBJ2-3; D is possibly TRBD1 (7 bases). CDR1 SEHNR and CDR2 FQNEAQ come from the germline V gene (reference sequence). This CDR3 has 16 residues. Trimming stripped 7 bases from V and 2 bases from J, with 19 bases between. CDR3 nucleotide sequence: TGTGCCAGCACTCCGTTATACAGGGGACTCACAGATACGCAGTATTTT. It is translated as CASTPLYRGLTDTQYF.

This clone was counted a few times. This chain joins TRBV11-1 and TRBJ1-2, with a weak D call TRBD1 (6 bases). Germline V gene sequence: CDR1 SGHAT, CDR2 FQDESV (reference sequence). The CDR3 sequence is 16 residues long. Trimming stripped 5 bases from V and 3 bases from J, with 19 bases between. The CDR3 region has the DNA TGTGCCAGCAGCCCTGGACAGCCCCGATTCGACTATGGCTACACCTTC. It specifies CASSPGQPRFDYGYTF.

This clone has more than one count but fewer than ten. CDR3 protein: CASSPSGGGTQETQYF. DNA for the CDR3: TGTGCCAGCAGCCCTAGCGGGGGGGGCACTCAAGAGACCCAGTACTTC. This chain uses TRBV7-8 with TRBJ2-5, with 12 nucleotides matching TRBD2. This CDR3 spans 16 amino acids. V was pared by 5 bases and J by 2 bases, with 6 bases of the junction left unmatched. Germline CDR1 reads SGHVS; CDR2 reads FQNEAQ. The entire variable domain, with the rest obtained from reference TRBV7-8 and TRBJ2-5, is as follows: GAGVSQSPRYKVAKRGQDVALRCDPISGHVSLFWYQQALGQGPEFLTYFQNEAQLDKSGLPSDRFFAERPEGSVSTLKIQRTQQEDSAVYLCASSPSGGGTQETQYFGPGTRLLVL.

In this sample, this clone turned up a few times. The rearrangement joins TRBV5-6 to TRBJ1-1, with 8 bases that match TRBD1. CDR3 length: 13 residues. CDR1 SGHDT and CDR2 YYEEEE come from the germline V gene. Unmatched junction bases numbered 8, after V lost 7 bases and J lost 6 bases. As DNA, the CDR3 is TGTGCCAGCGGACAGGGCAGTCTCGCTGAAGCTTTCTTT. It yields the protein CASGQGSLAEAFF.

The CDR3 reads CASSWTAQETQYF. The CDR3 nucleotides read TGTGCCAGCAGTTGGACAGCTCAAGAGACCCAGTACTTC. The rearrangement links TRBV28 to TRBJ2-5; TRBD1 is a possible D gene (6 bases). The V gene lost 4 bases and the J gene lost 2 bases, with 8 bases spanning the gap. The length of the CDR3 is 13 residues. From germline, CDR1 is MDHEN and CDR2 SYDVKM.

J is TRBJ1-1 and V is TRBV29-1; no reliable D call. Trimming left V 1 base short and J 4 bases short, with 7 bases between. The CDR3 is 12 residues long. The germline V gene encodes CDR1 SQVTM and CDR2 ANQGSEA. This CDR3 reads CSVEGLVTEAFF. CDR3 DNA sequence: TGCAGCGTTGAAGGGTTGGTCACTGAAGCTTTCTTT.